This TCR beta chain was recorded in a study of blood T cell repertoires in COVID-19. On the study more broadly: From the United States, Italy and Spain came samples of acute and convalescent COVID-19.

The CDR3 is 16 amino acids. Losses at the gene ends were 6 bases for V and 7 bases for J; bases not matched to a gene: 14. CDR1 is LNHDA, CDR2 SQIVND, per germline (reference sequence). The assay was immunoSEQ multiplex PCR, and TCRdb's table has in-frame clones only and misses some. The data hold over 100,000 clones, with roughly 80% observed a single time. The sequence derives from a man in his sixties or seventies with acute or convalescent COVID-19. Input material: peripheral blood. This chain joins TRBV19 and TRBJ1-2; 10 bases align to TRBD1. The chain's CDR3 is CASSRRRQGALGGYTF. DNA for the CDR3: TGTGCCAGTAGCCGCCGGAGACAGGGGGCTCTTGGTGGCTACACCTTC.